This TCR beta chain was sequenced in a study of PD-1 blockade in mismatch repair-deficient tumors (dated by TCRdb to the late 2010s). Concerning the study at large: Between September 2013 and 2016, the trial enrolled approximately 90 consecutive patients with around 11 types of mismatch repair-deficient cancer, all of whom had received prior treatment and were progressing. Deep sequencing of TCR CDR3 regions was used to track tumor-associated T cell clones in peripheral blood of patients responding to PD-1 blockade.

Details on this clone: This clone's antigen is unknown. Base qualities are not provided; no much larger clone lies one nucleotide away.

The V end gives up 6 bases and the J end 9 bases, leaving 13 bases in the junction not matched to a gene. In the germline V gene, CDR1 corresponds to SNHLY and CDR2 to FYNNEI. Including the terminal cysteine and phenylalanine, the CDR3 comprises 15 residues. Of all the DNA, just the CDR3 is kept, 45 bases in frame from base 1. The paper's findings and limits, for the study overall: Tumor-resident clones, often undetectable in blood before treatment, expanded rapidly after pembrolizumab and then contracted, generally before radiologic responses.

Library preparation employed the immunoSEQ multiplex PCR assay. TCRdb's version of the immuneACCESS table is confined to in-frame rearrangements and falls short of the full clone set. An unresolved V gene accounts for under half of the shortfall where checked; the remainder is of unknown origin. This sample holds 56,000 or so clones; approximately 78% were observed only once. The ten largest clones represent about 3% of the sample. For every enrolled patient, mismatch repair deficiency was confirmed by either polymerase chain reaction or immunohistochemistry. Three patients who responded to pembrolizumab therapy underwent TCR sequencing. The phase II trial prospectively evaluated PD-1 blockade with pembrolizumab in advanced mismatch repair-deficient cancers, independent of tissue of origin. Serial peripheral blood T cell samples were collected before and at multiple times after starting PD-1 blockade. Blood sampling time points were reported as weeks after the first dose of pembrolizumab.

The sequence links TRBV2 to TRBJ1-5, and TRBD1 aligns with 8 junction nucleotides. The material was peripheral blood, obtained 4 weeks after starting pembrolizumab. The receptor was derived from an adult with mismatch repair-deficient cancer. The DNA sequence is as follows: TGTGCCAGCAGCCCCAGGACAGGGTCGTCAGGGCCCCAGCATTTT. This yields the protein CASSPRTGSSGPQHF.